This section outlines one T cell receptor beta chain sequence together with its context. The antigen remains undetermined. This sample was taken from a study of cytomegalovirus exposure and HLA in healthy donors. Study overall: The 120 validation repertoires used the same platform as the 550 to 700 first-cohort repertoires (as reported by a later analysis).

Study observations and caveats: Subsequent analysis found a tendency for first-cohort TCR clusters to co-occur within the 95 to 150 validation repertoires.

The assay was immunoSEQ multiplex PCR, and TCRdb's table has in-frame clones only and misses some. Here the sample spans about 120,000 clones, about 83% being singletons. This receptor was obtained from a woman between 25 and 40 years old in good health and CMV-seronegative. The specimen sequenced was PBMCs.

CDR3 nucleotide sequence: TGTGCCAGTAGTCCCAGGGGCGGCACCGGGGAGCTGTTTTTT. This codes for CASSPRGGTGELFF. This rearrangement joins TRBV19 to TRBJ2-2, with D possibly TRBD1 on 6 matching bases. Trimming cost V 5 bases and J 4 bases, with 11 bases left between them. Germline assignment: CDR1 LNHDA and CDR2 SQIVND (reference sequence). CDR3 length: 14 amino acids.